Following are 12 T cell receptor beta chains from one sample sequenced in a study of blood T cells in healthy people across ages. The second PCR ran about 6 to 12 cycles with a sample-barcoded 5' primer and J-beta primers. TCRdb ran MiXCR on the 5' RACE reads and lists one entry per CDR3 protein. Seen here are 650,000 or so distinct CDR3 sequences, 52% observed once, and the top ten hold roughly 13%. Input material: blood. The source of these receptors is a woman older than 75 in good health.

V and J are TRBV7-9 and TRBJ2-7, with 10 bases lining up with TRBD2. Unmatched junction bases numbered 16, after V lost 6 bases and J lost 5 bases. Germline V lookup: CDR1 SEHNR, CDR2 FQNEAQ (reference sequence). This CDR3 spans 17 amino acids. In DNA form, the CDR3 reads TGTGCCAGCAGTTCCCAATTCTCGGGACTAGCGCGTGACGAGCAGTACTTC. As protein: CASSSQFSGLARDEQYF.

J is TRBJ2-2 and V is TRBV28; the match to TRBD2 covers 10 bases. This CDR3 has 18 amino acids. V lost 5 bases, J lost 3 bases, and 12 bases stayed unmatched. CDR1 is MDHEN, CDR2 SYDVKM, per germline. Here the CDR3 DNA reads TGTGCCAGCAGTCTAGCGGGAGCTGGTGTTGAGGACACCGGGGAGCTGTTTTTT. The encoded protein is CASSLAGAGVEDTGELFF.

A word on this clonotype: A much larger clone lies a single base off, so this may be a read error. The chain carries TRBV5-1 and TRBJ2-1; 11 nucleotides align to TRBD2. The CDR3 extends over 17 amino acids. Germline CDR1 is SGHRS and CDR2 is YFSETQ. The V segment lost 5 bases and the J segment 8 bases; nucleotides outside the gene matches: 15. The CDR3 loop reads CASSRQQFSGRADEQFF. CDR3 bases: TGCGCCAGCAGTCGACAGCAGTTTAGCGGGAGGGCCGATGAGCAGTTCTTC.

This clonotype occurred many times. J is TRBJ1-5 and V is TRBV27, with TRBD1 matching 9 bases. The CDR3 spans 18 residues. Germline assignment: CDR1 MNHEY and CDR2 SMNVEV (reference sequence). V trimming: 3 bases; J trimming: 3 bases; junction bases outside the gene matches: 12. The CDR3 nucleotides read TGTGCCAGCAGTTTCCGGGCTTGGGACAGGGACCCCAATCAGCCCCAGCATTTT. It yields the protein CASSFRAWDRDPNQPQHF.

This sequence joins TRBV2 and TRBJ2-1; maybe TRBD1 (6 bases). The germline V gene encodes CDR1 SNHLY and CDR2 FYNNEI. The V gene lost 11 bases and the J gene lost 10 bases, with 15 bases spanning the gap. CDR3 length: 11 amino acids. This chain's CDR3 is CAGRFGTEQFF. DNA of the CDR3: TGTGCCGGACGGTTTGGGACAGAGCAGTTCTTC.

The table lists this clonotype with a count of one. The rearrangement links TRBV6-5 to TRBJ1-5; the match to TRBD1 covers 8 bases. This CDR3 has 14 residues. Germline V lookup: CDR1 MNHEY, CDR2 SVGAGI. The CDR3 reads CDGSEQGVSQPQHF. CDR3 in DNA: TGTGACGGCAGTGAACAGGGGGTAAGTCAGCCCCAGCATTTT.

This clonotype came up many times. The chain combines TRBV6-6 with TRBJ2-5; D gene uncertain. V gave up 2 bases and J gave up 1 base, with 8 bases separating them. Germline CDR1 MNHNY, CDR2 SVGAGI (reference sequence). This CDR3 has 14 amino acids. CDR3 in DNA: TGTGCCAGCAGTTACGCAGCTTCCCAAGAGACCCAGTACTTC. Translated, it gives CASSYAASQETQYF.

This clonotype was recorded a few times. The V gene is TRBV12-3 or TRBV12-4, the J gene TRBJ2-5; 7 nucleotides agree with TRBD2. V lost 2 bases, J lost 1 base, and 4 bases stayed unmatched. The length of the CDR3 is 15 residues. CDR3 loop: CASSLSASGQETQYF. DNA for the CDR3: TGTGCCAGCAGTTTATCTGCTAGCGGCCAAGAGACCCAGTACTTC.

The chain has TRBV5-1 and TRBJ2-7; D remains ambiguous. Trimming left V 2 bases short and J 6 bases short, with 18 bases between. Germline values: CDR1 SGHRS, CDR2 YFSETQ. The CDR3 totals 15 residues. The DNA for the CDR3 is TGCGCCAGCAGCTTTGGAACCGTTAAAGAACCCGAGCAGTACTTC. This codes for CASSFGTVKEPEQYF.

This clonotype was counted many times. The chain carries TRBV20-1 and TRBJ2-3; D perhaps matches TRBD2 (5 bases). The germline gives CDR1 DFQATT, CDR2 SNEGSKA (reference sequence). The CDR3 covers 14 residues. V dropped 4 bases and J dropped 0 bases, with 11 bases sitting between them. CDR3 loop: CSAIRDGSTDTQYF. CDR3 DNA: TGCAGTGCTATCCGGGATGGGAGCACAGATACGCAGTATTTT.

V and J are TRBV14 and TRBJ2-5; 7 bases are shared with TRBD1. Trimming took 4 bases from V and 0 from J; bases not matched to a gene: 8. The germline CDR1 and CDR2 sequences are SGHDN and FVKESK. The CDR3 contains 16 residues. Here the CDR3 DNA reads TGTGCCAGCAGCCGATACAGGGGACAGTACCAAGAGACCCAGTACTTC. Amino acids: CASSRYRGQYQETQYF.

This chain links TRBV5-1 with TRBJ1-2; tentatively, D is TRBD1 (6 bases). CDR3 size: 15 residues. The germline CDR1 and CDR2 sequences are SGHRS and YFSETQ. The V end was cut by 4 bases, the J end by 2 bases, with 15 bases between. This chain's CDR3 is CASSAEGGANYGYTF. In nucleotides, the CDR3 is TGCGCCAGCAGCGCCGAGGGGGGGGCCAACTATGGCTACACCTTC.